The source of this TCR beta chain is a study of control samples from healthy donors and cancer patients. Profiled with immunoSEQ multiplex PCR; TCRdb holds only in-frame clones, not every one. The sample contains roughly 59,000 clones, 92% of which appear only once. The CDR3 is 14 residues long. Trimming pared 0 bases from V and 3 bases from J, leaving 8 bases between. The germline gives CDR1 SGDLS, CDR2 YYNGEE. This clone was observed a single time. This TCR derives from a man aged 35-49 years with colorectal cancer. The chain is built from TRBV9 and TRBJ2-3, with D perhaps matching TRBD2 (5 bases). The sequencing input was PBMCs. CDR3 DNA sequence: TGTGCCAGCAGCGTAGGGACTTTAACAGATACGCAGTATTTT. Translated, it gives CASSVGTLTDTQYF.